Following are 25 T cell receptor beta chains from one sample sequenced in a study of regulatory T cells in long-lasting Graves disease. Through Arm-PCR of CDR3 regions and iRepertoire HTBI primers, TCR beta libraries were built. From the multiplex PCR reads, TCRdb called clonotypes with MiXCR, one entry per CDR3 protein. The data hold under 300,000 distinct CDR3 sequences, with 20% to 25% observed a single time. Time point denoted: newly diagnosed GD, antithyroid drugs for less than 3 months. Generation of the TCR library employed RNA extracted from PBMCs. Source: peripheral blood mononuclear cells (PBMCs), taken at new diagnosis, from a patient treated with antithyroid drugs. All receptors derive from a female donor with Graves disease.

Points on this clonotype: It is likely a read error: a sequence one base away is far more abundant. The V and J genes are TRBV12-3 or TRBV12-4 and TRBJ2-5; 9 nucleotides agree with TRBD2. With V trimmed by 4 bases and J by 11 bases, 17 bases remained unmatched. CDR3 length: 16 residues. The CDR3 is CASSSSGKSSYNEQYF. The DNA of the CDR3 is TGTGCCAGCAGTTCTAGCGGGAAGAGCTCCTACAATGAGCAGTACTTC.

This clonotype was detected a few times. The chain has TRBV6-1 and TRBJ1-4; D gene ambiguous. From germline, CDR1 is MNHNS and CDR2 SASEGT. CDR3 size: 13 residues. The V end was cut by 6 bases, the J end by 0 bases, with 5 bases between. CDR3 nucleotides: TGTGCCAGCAGGGAGTCAACTAATGAAAAACTGTTTTTT. It yields the protein CASRESTNEKLFF.

On this clonotype: This may be a read error: a much more frequent sequence differs by one nucleotide. V and J are TRBV18 and TRBJ2-5, with 7 positions matching TRBD2. Germline CDR1 is KGHSH and CDR2 is LQKENI. The CDR3 is 13 amino acids. The J segment lost 5 bases and the V segment lost 11 bases, leaving 11 bases of the junction unmatched. CDR3 sequence: CAGRSRGGETQYF. The DNA for the CDR3 is TGTGCCGGCCGATCGCGGGGAGGGGAGACCCAGTACTTC.

This clonotype was seen many times. The chain is built from TRBV27 and TRBJ2-7; a weak D match, TRBD2 (6 bases). The V end lost 5 bases, the J end lost 3 bases, and 17 bases lay between the germline ends. The CDR3 runs to 15 residues. Germline assignment: CDR1 MNHEY and CDR2 SMNVEV (reference sequence). In DNA, the CDR3 is TGTGCCAGCAGTCGAACCGGGACTCGTAACTACGAGCAGTACTTC. Translating gives CASSRTGTRNYEQYF.

The table lists this clonotype with a few counts. The V call is TRBV2, the J call TRBJ2-7; tentatively, D is TRBD2 (6 bases). Germline CDR1 is SNHLY and CDR2 is FYNNEI. The V and J ends lost 6 bases and 6 bases respectively, with 18 bases between them. The CDR3 is made up of 14 amino acids. The DNA of the CDR3 is TGTGCCAGCAGAGGGCGCGGGATGGACTTCGAGCAGTACTTC. Translating it yields CASRGRGMDFEQYF.

This clonotype has a handful of counts. This sequence joins TRBV6-1 and TRBJ1-2, with 9 bases that match TRBD1. After removal of 6 bases from V and 2 bases from J, the junction contained 4 bases not matched to a gene. From germline, CDR1 is MNHNS and CDR2 SASEGT. The length of the CDR3 is 14 residues. The CDR3 sequence: CASRNRGQNYGYTF. In nucleotides, the CDR3 is TGTGCCAGCAGAAACAGGGGGCAAAACTATGGCTACACCTTC.

This clonotype turned up a few times. The chain couples TRBV20-1 to TRBJ2-7; 10 nucleotides agree with TRBD2. V dropped 5 bases and J dropped 3; count of bases not matched to a gene: 4. Germline CDR1 and CDR2: DFQATT and SNEGSKA (reference sequence). This CDR3 is 13 amino acids long. The CDR3 region is CSAPSGRNYEQYF. The CDR3 coding sequence is TGCAGTGCTCCTAGCGGGAGAAACTACGAGCAGTACTTC.

This clonotype was seen repeatedly, ten times or more. The CDR3, as DNA: TGTGCCAGCAGTAGGGACAGGGGGAGCAGGGGCTATGGCTACACCTTC. Amino acids: CASSRDRGSRGYGYTF. The chain is built from TRBV27 and TRBJ1-2, with 11 bases lining up with TRBD1. The germline V gene encodes CDR1 MNHEY and CDR2 SMNVEV (reference sequence). The CDR3 sequence is 16 residues long. Trimming at V came to 5 bases and at J to 4 bases, leaving 9 bases not matched to a gene.

Many counts were recorded for this clonotype. The genes are TRBV5-1 and TRBJ1-4; 9 nucleotides agree with TRBD1. V trimming: 7 bases; J trimming: 6 bases; junction bases outside the gene matches: 7. Germline V CDR1 and CDR2: SGHRS, YFSETQ. The CDR3 totals 14 residues. CDR3 bases: TGCGCCAGCGGACGCGACAGGGGGGATGAAAAACTGTTTTTT. It encodes CASGRDRGDEKLFF.

As for this clonotype: A much larger clonotype is one base distant, so this may be a read error. This sequence joins TRBV6-2 or TRBV6-3 and TRBJ2-7, with TRBD2 matching over 12 bases. This CDR3 has 15 residues. Germline lookup yields CDR1 MNHEY and CDR2 SVGEGT. CDR3 residues: CAGSDGLAGPGEQYF. CDR3 DNA sequence: TGTGCCGGCAGCGACGGACTAGCGGGGCCGGGGGAGCAGTACTTC.

As to this clonotype: This likely reflects a read error, since a far larger clone is one base away. This chain links TRBV12-3 or TRBV12-4 with TRBJ2-1; weak D call: TRBD1 (6 bases). The length of the CDR3 is 13 residues. As DNA, the CDR3 is TGTGCCGGCAGCCCGGGACAATACAATGAGCAGTTCTTC. Protein product: CAGSPGQYNEQFF.

The V and J genes are TRBV12-5 and TRBJ1-5, with D perhaps TRBD1 (5 bases). V lost 2 bases and J lost 3, with 11 bases in between. Germline V gives CDR1 LGHNT, CDR2 FRNRAP. The CDR3 has 15 residues. The CDR3 protein is CASGLLWDHNQPQHF. The CDR3 nucleotides read TGTGCTAGTGGTTTGCTTTGGGACCACAATCAGCCCCAGCATTTT.

In its sample, this clonotype was seen many times. The V and J genes are TRBV5-1 and TRBJ1-1; 8 nucleotides line up with TRBD1. Germline lookup yields CDR1 SGHRS and CDR2 YFSETQ. CDR3 length: 15 amino acids. Trimming at V came to 4 bases and at J to 1 base, leaving 6 bases not matched to a gene. The CDR3 DNA reads as TGCGCCAGCAGCATACGGACAGGGCAGAACACTGAAGCTTTCTTT. Translation: CASSIRTGQNTEAFF. The variable domain in full, with the rest retrieved from reference TRBV5-1 and TRBJ1-1, is KAGVTQTPRYLIKTRGQQVTLSCSPISGHRSVSWYQQTPGQGLQFLFEYFSETQRNKGNFPGRFSGRQFSNSRSEMNVSTLELGDSALYLCASSIRTGQNTEAFFGQGTRLTVV.

This clonotype was found many times. The rearrangement links TRBV20-1 to TRBJ2-3; D not certain. This CDR3 is 13 amino acids long. Trimming shortened V by 6 bases and J by 4 bases, and 14 bases separated the two germline ends. CDR1 is DFQATT, CDR2 SNEGSKA, per germline (reference sequence). CDR3 in amino acids: CSAFTPAADTQYF. The CDR3 DNA is TGCAGTGCATTTACCCCGGCGGCAGATACGCAGTATTTT.

The sample holds many counts of this clonotype. CDR3 region: CASSAGSNNEQFF. The CDR3, as DNA: TGTGCCAGCAGTGCTGGGTCCAACAATGAGCAGTTCTTC. The V gene is TRBV2, the J gene TRBJ2-1; D not resolved. Germline CDR1 is SNHLY and CDR2 is FYNNEI. The V and J ends lost 4 bases and 5 bases respectively, with 9 bases between them. This CDR3 has 13 amino acids.

This clonotype was picked up many times. CDR3 sequence: CASSLDGQPQHF. Here the CDR3 DNA reads TGTGCCAGCAGCTTAGACGGGCAGCCCCAGCATTTT. V and J are TRBV11-2 and TRBJ1-5; D is uncertain. Germline CDR1 reads SGHAT; CDR2 reads FQNNGV. V was trimmed by 0 bases and J by 7 bases, leaving 4 bases between them. CDR3 size: 12 residues.

The sample holds many counts of this clonotype. The genes are TRBV7-2 and TRBJ2-5; TRBD2 aligns across 13 bases. CDR1 SGHTA and CDR2 FQGNSA come from the germline V gene. V trimming: 4 bases; J trimming: 6 bases; junction bases outside the gene matches: 14. The CDR3 is made up of 18 amino acids. The CDR3 coding sequence is TGTGCCAGCAGCTCCATATACGGACTAGCGGGAGAACGGCAGACCCAGTACTTC. This gives the protein CASSSIYGLAGERQTQYF.

DNA of the CDR3: TGCAGTGCTCAGGACAGTACAGATCCAGATACGCAGTATTTT. Protein sequence: CSAQDSTDPDTQYF. V and J are TRBV20-1 and TRBJ2-3, with D possibly TRBD1 on 6 matching bases. The CDR3 has 14 residues. Trimming took off 5 bases at V and 4 bases at J, with 16 bases between the two ends. The V gene's germline CDR1 is DFQATT and CDR2 SNEGSKA (reference sequence).

As concerns this clonotype: This is likely an artifact of a read error, given a far larger clone one base away. The chain links TRBV7-2 to TRBJ2-5, with 7 nucleotides matching TRBD2. The CDR3 extends over 15 amino acids. The germline V gene has CDR1 SGHTA and CDR2 FQGNSA. This CDR3 is CASSLSSGNYNERFF. In DNA form, the CDR3 reads TGTGCCAGCAGCTTAAGCAGCGGGAACTACAATGAGCGGTTCTTC.

In regard to this clonotype: One junction end disagrees with the germline gene, perhaps due to a read error. The chain couples TRBV7-3 to TRBJ1-1; 9 bases align to TRBD1. The germline CDR1 and CDR2 sequences are SGHTA and FQGTGA. This CDR3 region has 18 residues. This chain's CDR3 is CATSRDTAQTGGGTEAFF. As DNA, the CDR3 is TGTGCCACCAGCAGAGATACCGCCCAGACAGGGGGGGGTACTGAAGCTTTCTTT.

Ten or more counts support this clonotype. J is TRBJ1-1 and V is TRBV29-1, with D maybe TRBD1 (5 bases). This CDR3 contains 14 residues. V was clipped by 7 bases and J by 0 bases, with 15 bases between them. The V gene's germline CDR1 is SQVTM and CDR2 ANQGSEA. Here the CDR3 DNA reads TGCAGCGCCGGGGCAGGGAGCCTGAACACTGAAGCTTTCTTT. It is translated as CSAGAGSLNTEAFF.

This clonotype was counted between two and nine times. This clone may be a read error of a much larger clone one base away. V gene TRBV20-1 combines with J gene TRBJ2-7; D may correspond to TRBD1 or TRBD2 (5 bases each). Germline CDR1 and CDR2: DFQATT and SNEGSKA (reference sequence). The CDR3 extends over 15 amino acids. CDR3 DNA sequence: TGCAGTGCTAGAGATCCGGGACGCCTCTCCCACGAGCAGTACTTC. It specifies CSARDPGRLSHEQYF.

Many counts were recorded for this clonotype. The gene calls are TRBV2 and TRBJ1-6; 8 bases fit TRBD1. CDR1 and CDR2 (germline): SNHLY, FYNNEI. V shed 7 bases and J 7 bases; nucleotides not matched to a gene: 9. The CDR3 runs to 15 residues. The CDR3 loop is CASKYRGTGNSPLHF. In DNA, the CDR3 is TGTGCCAGCAAATACAGGGGGACTGGAAATTCACCCCTCCACTTT. The entire variable domain, with the rest obtained from reference TRBV2 and TRBJ1-6, is as follows: EPEVTQTPSHQVTQMGQEVILRCVPISNHLYFYWYRQILGQKVEFLVSFYNNEISEKSEIFDDQFSVERPDGSNFTLKIRSTKLEDSAMYFCASKYRGTGNSPLHFGNGTRLTVT.

This clonotype was detected only a few times. This clone may be a read error of a much larger clone one base away. A read error is likely, as this CDR3 ends without the conserved phenylalanine or tryptophan. This chain links TRBV5-1 with TRBJ2-1, with 7 positions matching TRBD2. The DNA end is more similar to TRBJ2-5, so the J call may be wrong. In germline, CDR1 is SGHRS, CDR2 YFSETQ. This CDR3 has 15 amino acids. The CDR3 sequence is CASSYRGLGQETQYL. CDR3 in DNA: TGCGCCAGCAGCTATCGAGGACTAGGTCAAGAGACCCAGTACCTC.

This clonotype was seen ten or more times. V gene TRBV15 combines with J gene TRBJ2-2, with D possibly being TRBD2 (6 bases). The germline gives CDR1 LNHNV, CDR2 YYDKDF (reference sequence). The CDR3 contains 15 residues. V gave up 5 bases and J gave up 4 bases, with 14 bases separating them. CDR3 loop: CATSRGGGTTGELFF. The CDR3 bases are TGTGCCACCAGCCGGGGTGGGGGGACCACCGGGGAGCTGTTTTTT. Filled out from reference TRBV15 and TRBJ2-2, the complete variable domain reads DAMVIQNPRYQVTQFGKPVTLSCSQTLNHNVMYWYQQKSSQAPKLLFHYYDKDFNNEADTPDNFQSRRPNTSFCFLDIRSPGLGDTAMYLCATSRGGGTTGELFFGEGSRLTVL.